This T cell receptor (beta chain) was sequenced in a study of T cells after yellow fever vaccination. Study findings and constraints: It was a small share of clonotypes that appeared in both CD4 and CD8 compartments.

The V and J ends lost 6 bases and 0 bases, in that order; junction bases with no gene match: 13. Germline V lookup: CDR1 DFQATT, CDR2 SNEGSKA (reference sequence). The CDR3 is made up of 17 amino acids. Production of TCR cDNA was by 5'RACE template switching, which also added a universal primer site and UMIs. Via MiXCR, TCRdb re-called the 5' RACE reads, giving one row per CDR3 protein. The sample lists 300,000 to 350,000 distinct CDR3 sequences; under 5% were seen once. In regard to this clonotype: Its antigen is still unknown.

The material sequenced was PBMCs, taken 5 days after the yellow fever booster vaccination. The chain uses TRBV20-1 and TRBJ2-2; 7 nucleotides line up with TRBD2. The clonotype originates from a man aged 18 to 30 who received the YFV17D yellow fever vaccine. CDR3 amino acids: CSARRVTSTANTGELFF. As DNA, the CDR3 is TGCAGTGCCAGGAGGGTGACTAGCACCGCGAACACCGGGGAGCTGTTTTTT.